The T cell receptor beta chain under discussion was sequenced for a study of T cells in localized non-small cell lung cancer. General study results and limits: Without multi-region sequencing, intratumor heterogeneity could not be excluded. Greater blood T cell density accompanied longer overall survival.

Only a few counts were recorded for this clone. Its antigen is not known. CDR1 is SGHNT, CDR2 YENEEA, per germline. The CDR3 covers 15 residues. The V and J ends lost 5 bases and 1 base, in that order; junction bases with no gene match: 4. Assay: immunoSEQ multiplex PCR; the TCRdb copy retains only in-frame clones and omits some. Of 1,000 to 1,500 clones detected, 20% to 25% appear once; the ten largest clones hold under 15%. The sequence was collected from a male donor older than 55 with stage III squamous cell lung carcinoma. The sequencing used normal lung tissue next to the tumor, collected before any cancer treatment. The J gene is TRBJ2-5, the V gene TRBV11-3; TRBD1 agrees at 10 bases. CDR3 sequence (DNA): TGTGCCAGCAGCCAATGGGACAGGGGCCAAGAGACCCAGTACTTC. Encoded protein: CASSQWDRGQETQYF.